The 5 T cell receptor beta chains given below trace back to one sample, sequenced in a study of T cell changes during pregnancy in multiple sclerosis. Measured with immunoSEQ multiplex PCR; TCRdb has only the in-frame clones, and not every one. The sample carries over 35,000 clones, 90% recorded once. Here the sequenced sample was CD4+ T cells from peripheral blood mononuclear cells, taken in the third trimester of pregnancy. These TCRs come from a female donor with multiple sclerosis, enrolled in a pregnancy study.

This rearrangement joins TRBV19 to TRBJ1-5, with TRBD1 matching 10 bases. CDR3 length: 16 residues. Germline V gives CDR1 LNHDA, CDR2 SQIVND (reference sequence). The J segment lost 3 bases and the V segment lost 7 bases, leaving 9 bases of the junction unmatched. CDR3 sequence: CASIEGDRGNNQPQHF. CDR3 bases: TGTGCCAGTATCGAAGGGGACAGGGGTAACAATCAGCCCCAGCATTTT.

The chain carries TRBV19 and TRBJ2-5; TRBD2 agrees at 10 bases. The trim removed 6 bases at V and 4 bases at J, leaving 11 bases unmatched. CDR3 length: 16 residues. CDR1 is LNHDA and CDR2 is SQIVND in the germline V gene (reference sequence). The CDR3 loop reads CASSKGSGRIRETQYF. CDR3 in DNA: TGTGCCAGTAGCAAAGGTAGCGGGAGGATTAGAGAGACCCAGTACTTC.

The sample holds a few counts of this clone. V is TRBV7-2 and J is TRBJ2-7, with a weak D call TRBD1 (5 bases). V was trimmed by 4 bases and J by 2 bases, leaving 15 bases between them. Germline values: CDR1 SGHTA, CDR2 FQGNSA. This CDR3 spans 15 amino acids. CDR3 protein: CASSSGSLRAYEQYF. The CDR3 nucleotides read TGTGCCAGCAGCTCGGGCTCCCTCAGGGCCTACGAGCAGTACTTC.

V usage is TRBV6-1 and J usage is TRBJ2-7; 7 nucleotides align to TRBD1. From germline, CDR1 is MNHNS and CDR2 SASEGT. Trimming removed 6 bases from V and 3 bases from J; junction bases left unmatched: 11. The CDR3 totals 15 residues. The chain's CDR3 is CASSLGPGQFYEQYF. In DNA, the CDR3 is TGTGCCAGCAGCCTAGGTCCGGGACAGTTCTACGAGCAGTACTTC.

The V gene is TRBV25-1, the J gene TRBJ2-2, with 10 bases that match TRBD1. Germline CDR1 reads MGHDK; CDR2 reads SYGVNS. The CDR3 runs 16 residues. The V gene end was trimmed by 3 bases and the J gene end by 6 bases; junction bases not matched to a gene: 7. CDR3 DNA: TGTGCCAGCAGTGATTGGACAGGGGGAAAGGCCGGGGAGCTGTTTTTT. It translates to CASSDWTGGKAGELFF.